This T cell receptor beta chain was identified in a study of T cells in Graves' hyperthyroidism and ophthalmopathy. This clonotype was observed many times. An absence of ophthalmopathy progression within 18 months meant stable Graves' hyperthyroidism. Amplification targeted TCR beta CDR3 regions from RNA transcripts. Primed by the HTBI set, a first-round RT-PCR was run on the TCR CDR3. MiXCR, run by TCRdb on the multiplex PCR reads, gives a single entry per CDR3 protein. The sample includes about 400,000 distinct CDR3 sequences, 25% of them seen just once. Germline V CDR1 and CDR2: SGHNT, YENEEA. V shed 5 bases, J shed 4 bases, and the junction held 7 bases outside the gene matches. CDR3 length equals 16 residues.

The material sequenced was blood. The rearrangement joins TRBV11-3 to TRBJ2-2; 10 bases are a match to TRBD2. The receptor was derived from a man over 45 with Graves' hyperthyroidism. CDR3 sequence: CASSTEAGGVTGELFF. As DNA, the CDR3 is TGTGCCAGCAGCACTGAAGCGGGAGGGGTCACCGGGGAGCTGTTTTTT.